This T cell receptor beta chain was sequenced in a study of cytomegalovirus exposure and HLA in healthy donors. Points from the study as a whole: Rare TCR sequences dominated, though some public TCRs recurred in many donors.

As regards this clone: Its antigen is as yet unknown.

PCR primers comprised 60 Vbeta and 13 Jbeta primers. Some clones are missing from TCRdb's copy, which holds only in-frame ones; the method was immunoSEQ multiplex PCR. The sample contains 150,000 or so clones, just under 80% of which appear only once. This sequence was found in a man aged 18 to 29 in good health and CMV-seropositive. Material for sequencing was PBMCs.

The CDR3 loop is CASSFGGAGNQPQHF. CDR3 nucleotide sequence: TGTGCCAGCAGCTTTGGGGGGGCTGGTAATCAGCCCCAGCATTTT. The rearrangement uses TRBV7-2 and TRBJ1-5; TRBD1 might be the D (6 bases). Trimming cost V 3 bases and J 4 bases, with 13 bases left between them. Germline loops: CDR1 SGHTA, CDR2 FQGNSA. The CDR3 totals 15 residues.